Sequencing of this T cell receptor beta chain was carried out in a study of neurological immune-mediated disorders. Study summary: There were around 35 multiple sclerosis patients; roughly 30 were relapsing-remitting and 3 were secondary progressive.

The study built sorted libraries from 1 million CD4+ or CD8+ T cells. V dropped 1 base and J dropped 0 bases, with 12 bases sitting between them. This CDR3 is built from 17 residues. Germline CDR1 LGHDT, CDR2 YNNKEL (reference sequence). Synthesis of cDNA was carried out by template-switch 5'RACE. The reaction used 10-nucleotide random UMIs. MiXCR was run by TCRdb on the 5' RACE reads, yielding one entry per CDR3 protein. The table includes about 50,000 distinct CDR3 sequences, 4.5% to 7% detected once. In its sample, this clonotype was seen many times. The antigen is not known. Overall study findings and caveats: No sharing of CDR3 amino acid sequences was observed among expanded clones across subjects, suggesting private repertoires in all groups.

This rearrangement joins TRBV3-1 to TRBJ2-2, with D possibly TRBD1 on 5 matching bases. Specimen: CD4+ T cells from blood. The source of this sequence is a woman aged 18 to 35 with multiple sclerosis. The CDR3 loop reads CASSQASRATNTGELFF. The CDR3 region has the DNA TGTGCCAGCAGCCAAGCCAGCAGGGCGACGAACACCGGGGAGCTGTTTTTT.